This T cell receptor (beta chain) was sequenced during a study of PD-L1 blockade in urothelial cancer. Study-level background: Prior chemotherapy regimens per patient numbered 0 to 3. Blood gave a median roughly 140,000 T cells.

Method: immunoSEQ multiplex PCR; TCRdb's copy keeps in-frame clones and lacks some. The sample has about 91,000 clones, around four fifths seen once; the top ten hold under 8.5%. Time point described: peripheral blood 6 weeks after treatment start. The V end was cut by 0 bases, the J end by 1 base, with 11 bases between. CDR3 size: 16 residues. The sequence came from a man in his 70s with urothelial cancer. The chain uses TRBV23-1 and TRBJ2-3; possibly TRBD2 for D (5 bases). TRBV23-1 is identified as an open reading frame with a role that is uncertain. Sequenced material: PBMCs, taken around atezolizumab (anti-PD-L1) treatment. The CDR3, as DNA: TGCGCCAGCAGTCAATCGAAGGACTCGGGCACAGATACGCAGTATTTT. Protein: CASSQSKDSGTDTQYF.